This T cell receptor beta chain was sequenced during a study of Graves' ophthalmopathy and Graves' hyperthyroidism. On this clonotype itself: Its antigen is unidentified.

Findings and limits, study-wide: Ophthalmopathy progression was predicted by the model at 70.59% sensitivity and 72% to 80% specificity. Discrimination between ophthalmopathy and stable hyperthyroidism by a 13-signature model showed 85% to 90% sensitivity and 75% to 84% specificity.

Germline lookup yields CDR1 LNHDA and CDR2 SQIVND (reference sequence). Trimming left V 5 bases short and J 7 bases short, with 18 bases between. This CDR3 spans 14 amino acids. RNA transcripts were the source from which TCR beta CDR3 regions were amplified. In the first round, RT-PCR was carried out with HTBI primers, and a multiplex PCR formed the second round. TCRdb re-called the multiplex PCR reads through MiXCR, storing one row per CDR3 protein. The table lists roughly 600,000 distinct CDR3 sequences, roughly 39% of them singletons. The sample comprised peripheral blood or thyroid tissue (not recorded which). J is TRBJ2-7 and V is TRBV19, with a possible D match to TRBD2 (6 bases). The sequence was collected from an adult man with Graves' hyperthyroidism. The CDR3 reads CASSPNREIPEQYF. CDR3 in DNA: TGTGCCAGTAGTCCAAACCGGGAGATTCCTGAGCAGTACTTC.